These 32 T cell receptor beta chains originate from one sample sequenced in a study of T cells in Graves' hyperthyroidism and ophthalmopathy. RNA transcripts yielded amplified TCR beta CDR3 regions. Primed by the HTBI set, a first-round RT-PCR was run on the TCR CDR3. MiXCR, run by TCRdb on the multiplex PCR reads, gives a single entry per CDR3 protein. This sample yields about 290,000 distinct CDR3 sequences, of which roughly 17% are seen a single time; 33% belongs to the top ten. The sequenced material came from blood. The receptors stem from a man aged 30 to 45 with Graves' hyperthyroidism.

A few counts support this clonotype. The V and J genes are TRBV20-1 and TRBJ2-7; maybe TRBD1 (5 bases). The CDR3 is 12 amino acids. Trimming cost V 3 bases and J 3 bases, with 9 bases left between them. Per the germline V gene, CDR1 is DFQATT and CDR2 is SNEGSKA (reference sequence). Here the CDR3 reads CSARDNNYEQYF. CDR3 in DNA: TGCAGTGCTAGGGACAACAACTACGAGCAGTACTTC.

The table lists this clonotype with many counts. The chain recombines TRBV2 with TRBJ1-1, with D possibly matching TRBD1 (5 bases). Germline V gives CDR1 SNHLY, CDR2 FYNNEI. CDR3 length: 15 amino acids. The V end lost 7 bases, the J end lost 0 bases, and 15 bases lay between the germline ends. In nucleotides, the CDR3 is TGTGCCAGCATAGATGGGGACGACATGAACACTGAAGCTTTCTTT. Translated: CASIDGDDMNTEAFF.

This rearrangement joins TRBV27 to TRBJ1-2; D not certain. Looked up from germline, CDR1 is MNHEY and CDR2 is SMNVEV (reference sequence). There are 13 residues in the CDR3. V lost 6 bases to trimming and J lost 3 bases, with 11 bases between them. The DNA for the CDR3 is TGTGCCAGCAGGGGGATGGGATACTATGGCTACACCTTC. It specifies CASRGMGYYGYTF.

Only a few counts were recorded for this clonotype. V and J are TRBV10-2 and TRBJ1-1, with D possibly TRBD1 on 6 matching bases. Germline loops: CDR1 WSHSY, CDR2 SAAADI. CDR3 length: 15 residues. Trimming shortened V by 6 bases and J by 0 bases, and 14 bases separated the two germline ends. As DNA, the CDR3 is TGCGCCAGCAGGAAGGGGGGGGCCATGAACACTGAAGCTTTCTTT. Protein product: CASRKGGAMNTEAFF.

This clonotype was counted many times. The rearrangement joins TRBV2 to TRBJ1-3; TRBD1 might be the D (6 bases). The CDR3 consists of 16 residues. Germline V gene data show CDR1 as SNHLY and CDR2 as FYNNEI. The ends were cut back, 3 bases at V and 0 bases at J, with 12 bases in the middle. Here the CDR3 reads CASSEDSPFSGNTIYF. In DNA form, the CDR3 reads TGTGCCAGCAGTGAGGACAGCCCCTTCTCTGGAAACACCATATATTTT.

Concerning this clonotype itself: The germline gene is not matched at one end of the junction; a read error may be the cause. This chain links TRBV28 with TRBJ2-3; possible D gene TRBD2, 7 bases. The CDR3 sequence is 15 residues long. Germline lookup yields CDR1 MDHEN and CDR2 SYDVKM. The CDR3 DNA follows: TGTGCCAGCACTACCCATTCGGGGGGCACAGATACGCAGTGTTTT. Translating it yields CASTTHSGGTDTQCF. Variable domain in full (rest from reference TRBV28 and TRBJ2-3): DVKVTQSSRYLVKRTGEKVFLECVQDMDHENMFWYRQDPGLGLRLIYFSYDVKMKEKGDIPEGYSVSREKKERFSLILESASTNQTSMYLCASTTHSGGTDTQCFGPGTRLTVL.

Comment on this clonotype: This may be a read error, as it is one base from a much larger clone. The J gene is TRBJ2-1, the V gene TRBV7-3; TRBD1 matches 11 bases. The CDR3 is 16 residues long. CDR1 and CDR2 (germline): SGHTA, FQGTGA. Losses at the gene ends were 5 bases for V and 9 bases for J; bases not matched to a gene: 12. The DNA of the CDR3 is TGTGCCAGCAGCGCGCGGACAGGGGGCATGAAGACTGAGCAGTTCTTC. As protein: CASSARTGGMKTEQFF.

Many counts were recorded for this clonotype. This chain links TRBV28 with TRBJ1-6; tentatively, D is TRBD1 (6 bases). The CDR3 spans 15 residues. The germline V and J ends were trimmed by 4 bases and 3 bases, with 10 bases remaining between them. The germline V gene has CDR1 MDHEN and CDR2 SYDVKM. CDR3 sequence (DNA): TGTGCCAGCAGTTCAGGGGCACGCTATAATTCACCCCTCCACTTT. Translation: CASSSGARYNSPLHF. The entire variable domain, with the rest obtained from reference TRBV28 and TRBJ1-6, is as follows: DVKVTQSSRYLVKRTGEKVFLECVQDMDHENMFWYRQDPGLGLRLIYFSYDVKMKEKGDIPEGYSVSREKKERFSLILESASTNQTSMYLCASSSGARYNSPLHFGNGTRLTVT.

At least ten counts were recorded for this clonotype. The CDR3 DNA reads as TGTGCCAGCAGTTTAACGGAGGGGAGCTCCTACAATGAGCAGTTCTTC. Amino acid sequence: CASSLTEGSSYNEQFF. The chain has TRBV27 and TRBJ2-1, with D perhaps TRBD2 (6 bases). The CDR3 consists of 16 residues. Germline V gives CDR1 MNHEY, CDR2 SMNVEV (reference sequence). V lost 2 bases to trimming and J lost 0 bases, with 11 bases between them.

The genes are TRBV28 and TRBJ2-5; 8 bases agree with TRBD2. This CDR3 spans 14 amino acids. Germline CDR1 reads MDHEN; CDR2 reads SYDVKM. The V segment lost 7 bases and the J segment 5 bases; nucleotides outside the gene matches: 9. CDR3 sequence: CASNNGRAYETQYF. DNA for the CDR3: TGTGCCAGCAATAACGGGAGGGCCTATGAGACCCAGTACTTC.

On this clonotype itself: This may be a read error: a much more frequent sequence differs by one nucleotide. The genes are TRBV12-3 or TRBV12-4 and TRBJ2-2, with TRBD1 matching 9 bases. The CDR3 length is 15 residues. Trimming removed 6 bases from V and 0 bases from J; junction bases left unmatched: 2. The CDR3 protein is CASRRQGANTGELFF. CDR3 nucleotides: TGTGCCAGCAGACGACAGGGGGCGAACACCGGGGAGCTGTTTTTT.

This chain uses TRBV12-3 or TRBV12-4 with TRBJ2-7, with D maybe TRBD2 (5 bases). CDR3 size: 15 residues. The germline V and J ends were trimmed by 3 bases and 9 bases, with 21 bases remaining between them. This CDR3 reads CASSFHGLSPASQYF. The CDR3 coding sequence is TGTGCCAGCAGTTTCCACGGACTTTCCCCGGCTTCGCAGTACTTC.

The genes are TRBV7-9 and TRBJ1-2; no clear D. The CDR3 totals 11 residues. The germline V gene encodes CDR1 SEHNR and CDR2 FQNEAQ (reference sequence). V was shortened by 4 bases and J by 4 bases, with 4 bases between the two germline ends. CDR3 sequence: CASSWTYGYTF. The CDR3 DNA sequence: TGTGCCAGCAGCTGGACCTATGGCTACACCTTC.

This clonotype was observed at least ten times. The chain uses TRBV7-8 and TRBJ1-6; D uncertain. This CDR3 has 14 amino acids. Germline V gives CDR1 SGHVS, CDR2 FQNEAQ. V shed 5 bases and J shed 1 base, with 6 bases lying between them. The CDR3 is CASSGESYNSPLHF. CDR3 bases: TGTGCCAGCAGCGGGGAGTCCTATAATTCACCCCTCCACTTT.

The chain uses TRBV5-1 and TRBJ2-1, with 13 positions matching TRBD2. After removal of 3 bases from V and 6 bases from J, the junction contained 6 bases not matched to a gene. The germline V gene encodes CDR1 SGHRS and CDR2 YFSETQ. The CDR3 is made up of 16 amino acids. CDR3 loop: CASSWATSGRGNEQFF. The CDR3 bases are TGCGCCAGCAGCTGGGCCACTAGCGGGAGGGGCAATGAGCAGTTCTTC.

This clonotype showed up many times. The chain links TRBV6-1 to TRBJ2-7; D is unresolved. This CDR3 comprises 11 residues. Germline V gene sequence: CDR1 MNHNS, CDR2 SASEGT. Trimming pared 7 bases from V and 3 bases from J, leaving 7 bases between. The CDR3 DNA reads as TGTGCCAGCAAGGGAAACTACGAGCAGTACTTC. Its translation is CASKGNYEQYF.

CDR3 DNA: TGCAGCGTTGGGTCCGGGGTAGGGTCTGAAGCTTTCTTT. Translated, it gives CSVGSGVGSEAFF. This chain uses TRBV29-1 with TRBJ1-1; unclear D gene. The V and J ends lost 4 bases and 6 bases respectively, with 15 bases between them. The CDR3 has 13 residues. Germline-derived CDR1 and CDR2 are SQVTM and ANQGSEA. The full variable domain, with the rest looked up from reference TRBV29-1 and TRBJ1-1, is SAVISQKPSRDICQRGTSLTIQCQVDSQVTMMFWYRQQPGQSLTLIATANQGSEATYESGFVIDKFPISRPNLTFSTLTVSNMSPEDSSIYLCSVGSGVGSEAFFGQGTRLTVV.

Ten or more counts support this clonotype. The chain has TRBV28 and TRBJ1-5, with 9 bases identical to TRBD1. Germline CDR1 reads MDHEN; CDR2 reads SYDVKM. This CDR3 is built from 16 residues. The trim removed 6 bases at V and 8 bases at J, leaving 14 bases unmatched. CDR3 coding DNA: TGTGCCAGCAGCCGAAGTAGGACAGGGGTTGGCGAGCCCCAGCATTTT. This codes for CASSRSRTGVGEPQHF.

This clonotype was recorded many times. V is TRBV18 and J is TRBJ1-3; D is ambiguous. Trimming took 5 bases from V and 9 from J, leaving 5 bases between them. This CDR3 spans 10 amino acids. Germline V gene lookup returns CDR1 KGHSH and CDR2 LQKENI. DNA of the CDR3: TGTGCCAGCTCAGAGAGCACCATATATTTT. Its protein product is CASSESTIYF. The complete variable domain, with remaining parts taken from reference TRBV18 and TRBJ1-3, reads NAGVMQNPRHLVRRRGQEARLRCSPMKGHSHVYWYRQLPEEGLKFMVYLQKENIIDESGMPKERFSAEFPKEGPSILRIQQVVRGDSAAYFCASSESTIYFGEGSWLTVV.

A note on this clonotype: A read error may explain this, as a much larger clone is one base away. The chain has TRBV11-2 and TRBJ1-6; D is uncertain. CDR3 length: 17 amino acids. The germline V gene has CDR1 SGHAT and CDR2 FQNNGV. As DNA, the CDR3 is TGTGCCAGCAGCCCCCTAAGCGGGAGTTCCTATAATTCACCCCGCCACTTT. Translating it yields CASSPLSGSSYNSPRHF.

The CDR3 DNA sequence: TGTGCCTGGAGTGCCTCCGGGCGGGGATTCGACAATCAGCCCCAGCATTTT. Its protein product is CAWSASGRGFDNQPQHF. The genes are TRBV30 and TRBJ1-5; no clear D gene. Germline V gives CDR1 GTSNPN, CDR2 SVGIG (reference sequence). CDR3 length: 17 residues. With 1 base removed from V and 3 bases from J, the gap between germline ends came to 19 bases. Full variable domain (missing parts from reference TRBV30 and TRBJ1-5): SQTIHQWPATLVQPVGSPLSLECTVEGTSNPNLYWYRQAAGRGLQLLFYSVGIGQISSEVPQNLSASRPQDRQFILSSKKLLLSDSGFYLCAWSASGRGFDNQPQHFGDGTRLSIL.

The chain links TRBV14 to TRBJ1-5; D uncertain. The CDR3 is 14 residues long. Germline CDR1 SGHDN, CDR2 FVKESK. The germline V and J ends were trimmed by 4 bases and 0 bases, with 7 bases remaining between them. The CDR3 loop reads CASSRPGSNQPQHF. For the CDR3, the DNA is TGTGCCAGCAGCCGGCCTGGTAGCAATCAGCCCCAGCATTTT.

The chain is built from TRBV5-1 and TRBJ2-2, with 12 bases matching TRBD2. This CDR3 contains 16 residues. After removal of 7 bases from V and 6 bases from J, the junction contained 10 bases not matched to a gene. Germline V gene sequence: CDR1 SGHRS, CDR2 YFSETQ. CDR3 loop: CASGASGRASAGELFF. The CDR3 DNA sequence: TGCGCCAGCGGTGCTAGCGGGAGGGCCTCAGCCGGGGAGCTGTTTTTT.

This clonotype was observed many times. The rearrangement links TRBV7-6 to TRBJ1-1, with D uncertain. The germline CDR1 and CDR2 sequences are SGHVS and FNYEAQ. Trimming shortened V by 6 bases and J by 0 bases, and 17 bases separated the two germline ends. The CDR3 extends over 16 amino acids. CDR3 nucleotides: TGTGCCAGCAGGGTAATTGGCGGGCCACTGAACACTGAAGCTTTCTTT. Its protein product is CASRVIGGPLNTEAFF. Full variable domain (missing parts from reference TRBV7-6 and TRBJ1-1): GAGVSQSPRYKVTKRGQDVALRCDPISGHVSLYWYRQALGQGPEFLTYFNYEAQQDKSGLPNDRFSAERPEGSISTLTIQRTEQRDSAMYRCASRVIGGPLNTEAFFGQGTRLTVV.

This clonotype was counted at least ten times. The CDR3 reads CSVRGGYNEQFF. In DNA, the CDR3 is TGCAGCGTGCGGGGGGGATACAATGAGCAGTTCTTC. The chain couples TRBV29-1 to TRBJ2-1; TRBD2 matches 9 bases. J lost 4 bases, V lost 6 bases, and 1 base had no gene match. This CDR3 has 12 amino acids. CDR1 and CDR2 (germline): SQVTM, ANQGSEA.

This clonotype was seen many times. This chain connects TRBV20-1 to TRBJ2-7, with D maybe TRBD2 (5 bases). Germline CDR1 and CDR2: DFQATT and SNEGSKA (reference sequence). The CDR3 is 17 amino acids. V was cut by 0 bases and J by 2 bases, with 20 bases left in between. CDR3 coding DNA: TGCAGTGCTAGAGATCTAGCCCTTGGCCCTCTGGCCTACGAGCAGTACTTC. This encodes CSARDLALGPLAYEQYF.

This clonotype appeared many times. The chain has TRBV9 and TRBJ2-1, with a possible D match to TRBD2 (6 bases). V was clipped by 4 bases and J by 4 bases, with 12 bases between them. The CDR3 contains 14 residues. Germline-derived CDR1 and CDR2 are SGDLS and YYNGEE. The CDR3 protein is CASSLDSGYNEQFF. The CDR3 bases are TGTGCCAGCAGCCTCGATAGCGGTTACAATGAGCAGTTCTTC.

The sample holds a few counts of this clonotype. The chain recombines TRBV5-1 with TRBJ1-6; unclear D gene. The CDR3 consists of 17 residues. Germline V gene data show CDR1 as SGHRS and CDR2 as YFSETQ. Trimming took off 4 bases at V and 5 bases at J, with 19 bases between the two ends. The CDR3 is CASSLTARAVDNSPLHF. The DNA for the CDR3 is TGCGCCAGCAGCCTGACCGCCCGGGCGGTCGATAATTCACCCCTCCACTTT.

This clonotype was seen at least ten times. V usage is TRBV7-3 and J usage is TRBJ2-2, with D possibly matching TRBD2 (6 bases). Germline CDR1 is SGHTA and CDR2 is FQGTGA. The CDR3 has 15 amino acids. V was shortened by 6 bases and J by 5 bases, with 16 bases between the two germline ends. The CDR3 DNA reads TGTGCCAGCAGGGGGGGAGTTATGAGAACCGGGGAGCTGTTTTTT. Amino acid sequence: CASRGGVMRTGELFF.

This clonotype was recorded many times. V and J are TRBV6-1 and TRBJ2-7; TRBD1 is a possible D gene (6 bases). Germline V lookup: CDR1 MNHNS, CDR2 SASEGT. The CDR3 sequence is 13 residues long. Trimming removed 7 bases from V and 1 base from J, with 11 bases in between. Written as DNA, the CDR3 is TGTGCCAGCATGGCAAGGGGGTCCTACGAGCAGTACTTC. Protein: CASMARGSYEQYF.

This clonotype was recorded many times. This chain connects TRBV20-1 to TRBJ2-3, with TRBD2 matching over 8 bases. Losses at the gene ends were 6 bases for V and 0 bases for J; bases not matched to a gene: 8. Germline V CDR1 and CDR2: DFQATT, SNEGSKA (reference sequence). This CDR3 spans 15 amino acids. CDR3 DNA: TGCAGTGCGGCCAATGGACTAGCAAGCACAGATACGCAGTATTTT. This sequence encodes CSAANGLASTDTQYF.

The chain uses TRBV6-1 and TRBJ2-2; 12 positions agree with TRBD2. Germline CDR1 MNHNS, CDR2 SASEGT. With 5 bases clipped from V and 7 bases from J, the junction kept 2 bases outside the gene matches. The CDR3 runs 14 residues. In DNA form, the CDR3 reads TGTGCCAGCAGTCAGACTAGCGGGAGCGGGGAGCTGTTTTTT. Translating gives CASSQTSGSGELFF.